This T cell receptor beta chain comes out of a study of T-cell reconstitution after alpha-beta-depleted transplantation in children. V lost 1 base, J lost 7 bases, and 21 bases lay in between. This CDR3 comprises 17 residues. The germline V gene has CDR1 MGHRA and CDR2 YSYEKL. The sample holds a few counts of this clonotype. Using unique molecular identifiers, the investigators prepared the TCRbeta library. TCRdb itself ran the PCR reads through MiXCR, one entry per CDR3 protein. The table has hundreds of thousands of distinct CDR3 sequences, roughly 15% seen once; the top ten hold approximately 1%. The chain is built from TRBV4-1 and TRBJ2-3; D may be TRBD2 (6 bases). The TCR sequence derives from a human donor who donated a stem cell graft to a child with acute myeloid leukemia. The sample in question was PBMCs from the stem cell graft donor, obtained from the stem cell graft. Written as DNA, the CDR3 is TGCGCCAGCAGCCAAGCGCGAACTAGCCCCATCACGAATACGCAGTATTTT. Residues: CASSQARTSPITNTQYF.